This T cell receptor (beta chain) is drawn from a study of T cell repertoires in cytomegalovirus infection. The CDR3 sequence is 15 residues long. V was clipped by 1 base and J by 5 bases; unmatched bases: 6. In germline, CDR1 is SEHNR, CDR2 FQNEAQ (reference sequence). TCRdb fed the reads into MiXCR, producing one record per CDR3 protein. The sample includes some 100,000 distinct CDR3 sequences, 20% to 25% of them seen just once. In its sample, this clonotype was seen a few times. The antigen is undetermined. Study outcomes and limitations: Dominating the ex vivo response were TCR beta clonotypes that were CMV-specific and HLA-C-restricted. Carriers of CMV and the relevant HLA type were discriminated by public TCR beta frequency.

The chain links TRBV7-9 to TRBJ2-3; TRBD1 matches 7 bases. Sample: CD8+ T cells from PBMCs. This receptor was identified in a human donor in good health (CMV status not recorded). Some clones in this sample may be carry-over from other donors' samples. The CDR3, as DNA: TGTGCCAGCAGCTTAGACGGCTCAGGGGGAGATACGCAGTATTTT. Amino acid sequence: CASSLDGSGGDTQYF. Drawing the rest from reference TRBV7-9 and TRBJ2-3, the complete variable domain is DTGVSQNPRHKITKRGQNVTFRCDPISEHNRLYWYRQTLGQGPEFLTYFQNEAQLEKSRLLSDRFSAERPKGSFSTLEIQRTEQGDSAMYLCASSLDGSGGDTQYFGPGTRLTVL.